The rows below give T cell receptor beta chains drawn from one sample of a study of T cells expressing NK-cell markers. With the 5' RACE reads reprocessed, TCRdb shows one record per CDR3 protein and no DNA. The clone table shows 300,000 to 500,000 distinct CDR3 sequences, with the ten largest holding about 10%. Sequenced input: blood T cells: a sorted CD56 or NKG2C T cell subset, CD4+ or CD8+ T cells, or bulk PBMC T cells (not recorded which). The receptors derive from a woman in her fifties or sixties in good health. Both conserved end residues are part of each CDR3. Fields, in order: J gene, V gene, CDR3 protein.

>TRBJ1-6|TRBV30
CAYTPIRTGQLNSPLHF
>TRBJ2-5|TRBV9
CASSVDSGSLGETQYF
>TRBJ2-3|TRBV5-1
CASTPGTGGIDTQYF
>TRBJ2-7|TRBV7-9
CASPRLMRDSRDTYEQYF
>TRBJ2-1|TRBV3-1
CASSQGGQGPSYNEQFF
>TRBJ2-7|TRBV13
CASSLSPFERNSYEQYF
>TRBJ1-5|TRBV5-6
CASSLGQGEGSNQPQHF
>TRBJ2-5|TRBV29-1
CSVEGPQNQETQYF
>TRBJ2-7|TRBV20-1
CSAVSRWTSGIDEQYF
>TRBJ1-3|TRBV12-3/TRBV12-4
CASSLGAGRGNTIYF
>TRBJ2-3|TRBV12-3/TRBV12-4
CASSSASRFTDTQYF
>TRBJ2-7|TRBV19
CASSMGQGLGKYEQYF
>TRBJ1-3|TRBV2
CASTEGWGLGNTIYF
>TRBJ2-5|TRBV5-1
CASSLVARKETQYF
>TRBJ2-1|TRBV10-3
CAIRRVGTHEQFF
>TRBJ2-7|TRBV2
CATGGTGGPFEQYF
>TRBJ1-6|TRBV5-1
CASSLTPGQINSPLHF
>TRBJ2-7|TRBV20-1
CSVSSGRNYEQYF
>TRBJ2-1|TRBV29-1
CSVDSTSGRRRPYNEQFF
>TRBJ2-3|TRBV11-2
CASSPTSGLGTQYF
>TRBJ2-1|TRBV7-2
CASSANQLFGALSSYNEQFF
>TRBJ2-1|TRBV7-2
CASSLAPSGGANEQFF
>TRBJ1-2|TRBV7-9
CASSQPLQGWYTF
>TRBJ2-7|TRBV2
CASSEQGHEQYF
>TRBJ2-1|TRBV20-1
CSARDIRDQLGEQFF
>TRBJ1-2|TRBV29-1
CSATGTDYGYTF
>TRBJ2-1|TRBV4-1
CASSQADGGGVSYNEQFF
>TRBJ2-7|TRBV27
CASSSGTVLDEQYF
>TRBJ2-1|TRBV5-1
CASSLDGELEQFF
>TRBJ2-4|TRBV6-5
CASSWPGLLGSPESKNIQYF
>TRBJ2-5|TRBV14
CASSHRDVQETQYF
>TRBJ2-1|TRBV12-3/TRBV12-4
CASRPTGGDEQFF
>TRBJ2-1|TRBV7-2
CASSLTDRLYNEQFF
>TRBJ2-1|TRBV20-1
CSPGTPRGSYNEQFF
>TRBJ2-1|TRBV6-2/TRBV6-3
CASRYNIGTSGRAGNNEQFF
>TRBJ2-3|TRBV7-9
CASSPEPRLVTFKDTQYF
>TRBJ2-5|TRBV24-1
CATSDWADQETQYF
>TRBJ2-3|TRBV29-1
CSVAQQGSDTQYF
>TRBJ2-7|TRBV9
CASSIGGRFLSYHEQYF
>TRBJ2-4|TRBV2
CASMEGPTKNIQYF
>TRBJ2-3|TRBV11-3
CAIQTGRSTDTQYF
>TRBJ2-5|TRBV27
CASRLRTGIQETQYF
>TRBJ2-1|TRBV5-1
CASSLARGIVNEQFF
>TRBJ2-3|TRBV9
CASSVQSADTQYF
>TRBJ2-1|TRBV19
CASSSGTTTEQFF
>TRBJ2-7|TRBV12-3/TRBV12-4
CASSLSLSSDYYEQYF
>TRBJ1-6|TRBV27
CASSSSGQDNSPLHF
>TRBJ2-2|TRBV12-3/TRBV12-4
CASSKTHPANTGELFF
>TRBJ2-5|TRBV7-9
CASTSSVRETQYF
>TRBJ1-5|TRBV12-3/TRBV12-4
CASSGVPQPQHF
>TRBJ2-7|TRBV29-1
CSVEPPGGHEQYF
>TRBJ1-1|TRBV3-1
CASSQDLRNTEAFF
>TRBJ1-6|TRBV20-1
CSARMVAGPNSPLHF
>TRBJ2-2|TRBV6-5
CASKGGVTTNTGELFF
>TRBJ2-1|TRBV27
CASSLAGNSYNEQFF
>TRBJ2-1|TRBV29-1
CSGGLWSGNEQFF
>TRBJ2-1|TRBV4-1
CASSSLAGISYNEQFF
>TRBJ2-1|TRBV11-2
CASSFYRERLSYNEQFF